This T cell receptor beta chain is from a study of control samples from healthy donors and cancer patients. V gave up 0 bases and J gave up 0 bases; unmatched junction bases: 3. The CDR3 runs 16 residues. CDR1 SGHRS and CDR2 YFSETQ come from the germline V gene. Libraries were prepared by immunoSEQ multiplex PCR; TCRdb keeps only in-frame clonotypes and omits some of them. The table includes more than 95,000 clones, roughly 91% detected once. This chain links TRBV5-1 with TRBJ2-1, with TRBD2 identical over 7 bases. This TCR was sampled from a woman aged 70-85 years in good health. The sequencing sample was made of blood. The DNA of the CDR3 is TGCGCCAGCAGCTTGGGGGACTACAGCTCCTACAATGAGCAGTTCTTC. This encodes CASSLGDYSSYNEQFF.